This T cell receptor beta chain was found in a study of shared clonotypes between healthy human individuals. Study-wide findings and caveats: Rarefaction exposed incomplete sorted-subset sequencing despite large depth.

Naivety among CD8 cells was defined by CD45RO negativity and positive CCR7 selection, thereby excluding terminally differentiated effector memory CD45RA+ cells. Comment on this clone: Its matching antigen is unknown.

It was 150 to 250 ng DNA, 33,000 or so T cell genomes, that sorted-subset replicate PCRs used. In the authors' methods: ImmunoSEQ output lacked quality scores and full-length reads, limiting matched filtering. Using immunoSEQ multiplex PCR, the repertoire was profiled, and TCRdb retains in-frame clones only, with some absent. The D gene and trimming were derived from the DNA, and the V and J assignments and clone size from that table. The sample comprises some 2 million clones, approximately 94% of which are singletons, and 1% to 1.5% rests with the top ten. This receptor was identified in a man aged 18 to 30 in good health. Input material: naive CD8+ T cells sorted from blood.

CDR3 in amino acids: CASISDTYEQYF. The CDR3 nucleotides are TGCGCCAGCATCTCCGACACCTACGAGCAGTACTTC. This chain links TRBV5-1 with TRBJ2-7, with D unresolved. Trimming stripped 6 bases from V and 2 bases from J, with 9 bases between. The germline V gene encodes CDR1 SGHRS and CDR2 YFSETQ. This CDR3 has 12 amino acids.